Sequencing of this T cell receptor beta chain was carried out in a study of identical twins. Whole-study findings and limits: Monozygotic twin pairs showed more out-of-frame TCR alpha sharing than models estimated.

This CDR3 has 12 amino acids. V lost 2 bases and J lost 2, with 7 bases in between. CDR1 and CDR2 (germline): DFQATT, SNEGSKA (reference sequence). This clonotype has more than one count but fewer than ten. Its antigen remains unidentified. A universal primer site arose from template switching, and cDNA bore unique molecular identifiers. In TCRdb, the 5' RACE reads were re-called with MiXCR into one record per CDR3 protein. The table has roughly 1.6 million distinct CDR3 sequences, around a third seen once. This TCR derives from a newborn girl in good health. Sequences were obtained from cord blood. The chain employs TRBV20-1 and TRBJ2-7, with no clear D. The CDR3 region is CSARPLTYEQYF. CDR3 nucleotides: TGCAGTGCTAGACCGTTAACCTACGAGCAGTACTTC.